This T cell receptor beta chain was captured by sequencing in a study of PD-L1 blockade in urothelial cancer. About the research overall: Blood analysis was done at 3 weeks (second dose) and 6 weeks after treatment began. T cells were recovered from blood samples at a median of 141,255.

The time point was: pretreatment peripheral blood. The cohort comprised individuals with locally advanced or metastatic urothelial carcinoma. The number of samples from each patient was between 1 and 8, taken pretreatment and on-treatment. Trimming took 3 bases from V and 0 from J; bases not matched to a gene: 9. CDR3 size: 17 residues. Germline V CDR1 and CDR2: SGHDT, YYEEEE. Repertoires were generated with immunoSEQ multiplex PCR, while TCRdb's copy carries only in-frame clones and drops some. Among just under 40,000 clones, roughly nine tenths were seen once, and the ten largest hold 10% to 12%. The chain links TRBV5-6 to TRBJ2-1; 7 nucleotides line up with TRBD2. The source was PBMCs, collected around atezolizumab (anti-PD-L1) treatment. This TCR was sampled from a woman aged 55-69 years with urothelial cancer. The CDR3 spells CASSSLNGGSSYNEQFF. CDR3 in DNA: TGTGCCAGCAGCTCCCTAAACGGCGGGAGCTCCTACAATGAGCAGTTCTTC. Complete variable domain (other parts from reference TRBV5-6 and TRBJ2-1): DAGVTQSPTHLIKTRGQQVTLRCSPKSGHDTVSWYQQALGQGPQFIFQYYEEEERQRGNFPDRFSGHQFPNYSSELNVNALLLGDSALYLCASSSLNGGSSYNEQFFGPGTRLTVL.